The 31 T cell receptor beta chains below come from one sample, sequenced in a study of blood T cell repertoires in COVID-19 (dated by TCRdb to between 2020 and 2021). The library was made by the immunoSEQ multiplex PCR assay. TCRdb's version of the immuneACCESS table is confined to in-frame rearrangements and falls short of the full clone set. An unresolved V gene accounts for under half of the shortfall where checked; the remainder is of unknown origin. Present in this sample are over 250,000 clones, 75% to 90% of which were seen just once. The top ten clonotypes cover just under 9% of the sample. The sample comprised PBMCs or T cells enriched from blood (not recorded which). The source of these receptors is a man between 35 and 55 years old who had recovered from COVID-19.

The chain combines TRBV10-3 with TRBJ1-3, with 8 positions matching TRBD1. The J segment lost 0 bases and the V segment lost 3 bases, leaving 19 bases of the junction unmatched. The CDR3 spans 21 residues. The germline V gene has CDR1 ENHRY and CDR2 SYGVKD. CDR3 coding DNA: TGTGCCATCAGTGATGACTCCGGACAGGGAGCGGGTTTGCCCTCTGGAAACACCATATATTTT. Translating it yields CAISDDSGQGAGLPSGNTIYF.

The chain is built from TRBV7-9 and TRBJ1-1; tentatively, D is TRBD1 (5 bases). The CDR3 loop spans 13 amino acids. V shed 2 bases and J shed 6 bases, with 10 bases lying between them. Looked up from germline, CDR1 is SEHNR and CDR2 is FQNEAQ (reference sequence). CDR3 residues: CASSLIGGAEAFF. CDR3 in DNA: TGTGCCAGCAGCTTAATCGGGGGAGCTGAAGCTTTCTTT.

The V call is TRBV11-3, the J call TRBJ2-1; the match to TRBD1 covers 10 bases. The germline V gene encodes CDR1 SGHNT and CDR2 YENEEA. The CDR3 loop spans 16 amino acids. The J segment lost 7 bases and the V segment lost 3 bases, leaving 9 bases of the junction unmatched. The CDR3 sequence: CASSFGGGQGRNEQFF. CDR3 DNA: TGTGCCAGCAGCTTCGGCGGGGGACAGGGGAGGAATGAGCAGTTCTTC.

The chain links TRBV19 to TRBJ2-6; possible D gene TRBD2, 6 bases. Trimming pared 10 bases from V and 0 bases from J, leaving 16 bases between. The CDR3 runs 16 residues. CDR1 is LNHDA and CDR2 is SQIVND in the germline V gene (reference sequence). The CDR3 protein is CATLPGGSSGANVLTF. CDR3 DNA: TGTGCCACTCTCCCCGGGGGTAGCTCTGGGGCCAACGTCCTGACTTTC.

The chain's CDR3 is CASSQDVGAGETQYF. The CDR3 nucleotides are TGTGCCAGCAGCCAAGACGTAGGGGCCGGAGAGACCCAGTACTTC. This chain joins TRBV4-2 and TRBJ2-5; tentatively, D is TRBD1 (5 bases). With 0 bases removed from V and 4 bases from J, the gap between germline ends came to 12 bases. Germline assignment: CDR1 LGHNA and CDR2 YNFKEQ. The CDR3 length is 15 residues.

The chain uses TRBV12-3 or TRBV12-4 and TRBJ2-7; D is undetermined. This CDR3 has 13 amino acids. Trimming stripped 5 bases from V and 3 bases from J, with 11 bases between. The CDR3 DNA reads as TGTGCCAGCAGTACCCGGGTGTACTACGAGCAGTACTTC. It translates to CASSTRVYYEQYF.

The J gene is TRBJ1-2, the V gene TRBV25-1, with D maybe TRBD1 (6 bases). Trimming stripped 4 bases from V and 4 bases from J, with 19 bases between. Germline lookup yields CDR1 MGHDK and CDR2 SYGVNS. The CDR3 sequence is 16 residues long. The CDR3 bases are TGTGCCAGCAGTGGAAGACCACAGGGTGGGAGCTATGGCTACACCTTC. Protein: CASSGRPQGGSYGYTF.

This sequence joins TRBV24-1 and TRBJ2-6; unclear D gene. Between the trimmed V and J ends, which lost 3 bases and 0 bases, there was a span of 5 bases. The CDR3 length is 15 residues. CDR1 is KGHDR, CDR2 SFDVKD, per germline. DNA for the CDR3: TGTGCCACCAGTGATCGGGTCTCTGGGGCCAACGTCCTGACTTTC. Translated, it gives CATSDRVSGANVLTF.

The chain is built from TRBV4-1 and TRBJ2-7; 7 bases map to TRBD2. After removal of 0 bases from V and 2 bases from J, the junction contained 7 bases not matched to a gene. The CDR3 loop spans 16 amino acids. Germline CDR1 reads MGHRA; CDR2 reads YSYEKL. The CDR3 DNA follows: TGCGCCAGCAGCCAAGAGCCAGCGGGAACAACCTACGAGCAGTACTTC. This codes for CASSQEPAGTTYEQYF.

The chain couples TRBV27 to TRBJ1-2, with TRBD1 as a possible D gene (5 bases). CDR3 length: 15 amino acids. Per the germline V gene, CDR1 is MNHEY and CDR2 is SMNVEV (reference sequence). V was clipped by 6 bases and J by 4 bases, with 18 bases between them. The CDR3 region has the DNA TGTGCCAGCAGGGACCCTCAGGGAGGGACCTATGGCTACACCTTC. Its protein is CASRDPQGGTYGYTF.

This clone was seen just once. V is TRBV5-6 and J is TRBJ2-2; 8 nucleotides match TRBD1. Germline V gene lookup returns CDR1 SGHDT and CDR2 YYEEEE. CDR3 length equals 15 residues. V lost 4 bases, J lost 6 bases, and 8 bases stayed unmatched. The CDR3 loop is CASSVQRDRPGELFF. In nucleotides, the CDR3 is TGTGCCAGCAGCGTGCAACGGGACAGGCCCGGGGAGCTGTTTTTT. Combining the CDR3 with reference TRBV5-6 and TRBJ2-2 gives the whole variable domain DAGVTQSPTHLIKTRGQQVTLRCSPKSGHDTVSWYQQALGQGPQFIFQYYEEEERQRGNFPDRFSGHQFPNYSSELNVNALLLGDSALYLCASSVQRDRPGELFFGEGSRLTVL.

The table lists this clone with a count of one. This chain connects TRBV6-1 to TRBJ1-5; weak D call: TRBD1 (6 bases). V was trimmed by 7 bases and J by 3 bases, leaving 10 bases between them. CDR1 is MNHNS, CDR2 SASEGT, per germline. The CDR3 extends over 13 amino acids. The CDR3 DNA is TGTGCCAGCAACGGACAGCTCAATCAGCCCCAGCATTTT. Amino acid sequence: CASNGQLNQPQHF.

This chain joins TRBV12-5 and TRBJ1-2, with TRBD1 matching over 7 bases. CDR1 LGHNT and CDR2 FRNRAP come from the germline V gene. V lost 5 bases to trimming and J lost 4 bases; unmatched junction nucleotides: 10. The length of the CDR3 is 15 residues. The CDR3 reads CASGKVQGRGYGYTF. CDR3 coding DNA: TGTGCTAGTGGTAAAGTACAGGGGCGAGGCTATGGCTACACCTTC. The full variable domain, in which reference TRBV12-5 and TRBJ1-2 provide the parts outside the CDR3, is DARVTQTPRHKVTEMGQEVTMRCQPILGHNTVFWYRQTMMQGLELLAYFRNRAPLDDSGMPKDRFSAEMPDATLATLKIQPSEPRDSAVYFCASGKVQGRGYGYTFGSGTRLTVV.

The count of this clone is one. The chain links TRBV4-2 to TRBJ2-3; TRBD2 agrees at 7 bases. J gave up 3 bases and V 1 base, and 7 bases lay outside the gene matches. The V gene's germline CDR1 is LGHNA and CDR2 YNFKEQ. The CDR3 totals 16 residues. Here the CDR3 DNA reads TGTGCCAGCAGCCAAGCGGGAGGCAGAGCTACAGATACGCAGTATTTT. This sequence encodes CASSQAGGRATDTQYF.

The genes are TRBV7-2 and TRBJ1-5, with a tentative D call TRBD1 (5 bases). The CDR3 length is 16 residues. CDR1 SGHTA and CDR2 FQGNSA come from the germline V gene. Trimming cost V 2 bases and J 1 base, with 12 bases left between them. CDR3 residues: CASSLYSRQSNQPQHF. CDR3 sequence (DNA): TGTGCCAGCAGCTTATATTCGCGACAGAGCAATCAGCCCCAGCATTTT.

The rearrangement joins TRBV7-2 to TRBJ2-2; 12 bases match TRBD2. This CDR3 spans 16 amino acids. V was clipped by 6 bases and J by 3 bases; unmatched bases: 5. From germline, CDR1 is SGHTA and CDR2 FQGNSA. The CDR3 sequence: CASRPTSGRYTGELFF. In nucleotides, the CDR3 is TGTGCCAGCAGACCAACTAGCGGGAGGTACACCGGGGAGCTGTTTTTT. Complete variable domain (other parts from reference TRBV7-2 and TRBJ2-2): GAGVSQSPSNKVTEKGKDVELRCDPISGHTALYWYRQSLGQGLEFLIYFQGNSAPDKSGLPSDRFSAERTGGSVSTLTIQRTQQEDSAVYLCASRPTSGRYTGELFFGEGSRLTVL.

V usage is TRBV5-6 and J usage is TRBJ1-6; a possible D gene is TRBD1 (5 bases). V dropped 2 bases and J dropped 7 bases, with 13 bases sitting between them. Germline V gene sequence: CDR1 SGHDT, CDR2 YYEEEE. This CDR3 comprises 15 residues. The CDR3 sequence: CASSFYQGGNSPLHF. The CDR3 region has the DNA TGTGCCAGCAGCTTCTATCAGGGAGGCAATTCACCCCTCCACTTT.

V and J are TRBV7-2 and TRBJ2-7; 8 nucleotides align to TRBD1. Germline assignment: CDR1 SGHTA and CDR2 FQGNSA. Trimming at V came to 3 bases and at J to 4 bases, leaving 5 bases not matched to a gene. There are 14 residues in the CDR3. The CDR3 spells CASSFRQGKYEQYF. CDR3 bases: TGTGCCAGCAGCTTTCGACAGGGGAAATACGAGCAGTACTTC.

The chain couples TRBV4-1 to TRBJ1-4, with D possibly matching TRBD1 (6 bases). Trimming cost V 0 bases and J 3 bases, with 14 bases left between them. This CDR3 has 17 amino acids. Germline V gives CDR1 MGHRA, CDR2 YSYEKL. The CDR3 nucleotides read TGCGCCAGCAGCCAAGATCGGCAGGGGAGAGCTAATGAAAAACTGTTTTTT. Its translation: CASSQDRQGRANEKLFF.

The genes are TRBV7-9 and TRBJ2-4; 8 bases are a match to TRBD1. The V and J ends lost 6 bases and 5 bases, in that order; junction bases with no gene match: 6. The CDR3 contains 14 residues. Germline V gene data show CDR1 as SEHNR and CDR2 as FQNEAQ (reference sequence). The CDR3 here is CASRHRGEENIQYF. In nucleotides, the CDR3 is TGTGCCAGCAGACACAGGGGGGAGGAAAACATTCAGTACTTC. Based on the CDR3 plus reference TRBV7-9 and TRBJ2-4, the full variable domain is DTGVSQNPRHKITKRGQNVTFRCDPISEHNRLYWYRQTLGQGPEFLTYFQNEAQLEKSRLLSDRFSAERPKGSFSTLEIQRTEQGDSAMYLCASRHRGEENIQYFGAGTRLSVL.

This chain uses TRBV9 with TRBJ1-1, with 9 bases lining up with TRBD1. With 4 bases clipped from V and 6 bases from J, the junction kept 13 bases outside the gene matches. This CDR3 is built from 16 residues. Looked up from germline, CDR1 is SGDLS and CDR2 is YYNGEE. CDR3 in DNA: TGTGCCAGCAGCCCAACCGGGGACAGGGTTTCATCTGAAGCTTTCTTT. Amino acid sequence: CASSPTGDRVSSEAFF.

This clone appeared a few times. Other DNA sequences within the sample encode an identical CDR3. The chain recombines TRBV7-8 with TRBJ2-2; 13 positions match TRBD2. The CDR3 is 16 residues long. The ends lost 5 bases at V and 5 bases at J; junction bases unmatched: 5. Germline assignment: CDR1 SGHVS and CDR2 FQNEAQ. CDR3 nucleotide sequence: TGTGCCAGCAGCCGACTAGCGGGAGGAAAAACCGGGGAGCTGTTTTTT. Protein: CASSRLAGGKTGELFF.

This chain connects TRBV18 to TRBJ2-3; the match to TRBD2 covers 7 bases. V lost 3 bases and J lost 3; bases outside the gene matches: 12. The CDR3 extends over 17 amino acids. Germline CDR1 and CDR2: KGHSH and LQKENI. The CDR3 spells CASSPRTGGGATDTQYF. For the CDR3, the DNA is TGTGCCAGCTCACCCCGGACGGGGGGTGGGGCGACAGATACGCAGTATTTT.

V is TRBV24-1 and J is TRBJ2-7; 9 positions match TRBD1. The trim removed 8 bases at V and 2 bases at J, leaving 6 bases unmatched. This CDR3 region has 14 residues. CDR1 and CDR2 from the germline V gene are KGHDR and SFDVKD. CDR3 nucleotide sequence: TGTGCCACCAAACCGGGACAGGGTGCCTACGAGCAGTACTTC. Protein product: CATKPGQGAYEQYF.

The rearrangement uses TRBV5-6 and TRBJ1-5; 8 bases match TRBD1. The V gene's germline CDR1 is SGHDT and CDR2 YYEEEE. CDR3 length: 15 residues. The ends lost 3 bases at V and 5 bases at J; junction bases unmatched: 7. CDR3 coding DNA: TGTGCCAGCAGCTCCGGGACAGGAGGGCATCAGCCCCAGCATTTT. Its protein is CASSSGTGGHQPQHF.

This sequence joins TRBV6-5 and TRBJ2-7, with 9 bases that match TRBD1. The CDR3 contains 15 residues. The V and J ends lost 4 bases and 6 bases, in that order; junction bases with no gene match: 10. The germline gives CDR1 MNHEY, CDR2 SVGAGI. The CDR3 here is CASSFNRDRVSEQYF. CDR3 bases: TGTGCCAGCAGTTTCAACCGGGACAGGGTTTCCGAGCAGTACTTC.

The DNA of the CDR3 is TGTGCCAGCAGCCATAGACAGGGATCGAACACTGAAGCTTTCTTT. Its translation: CASSHRQGSNTEAFF. The chain carries TRBV6-2 or TRBV6-3 and TRBJ1-1; TRBD1 matches 7 bases. The CDR3 contains 15 residues. Looked up from germline, CDR1 is MNHEY and CDR2 is SVGEGT. The V gene end was trimmed by 6 bases and the J gene end by 1 base; junction bases not matched to a gene: 8.

The chain carries TRBV7-2 and TRBJ2-2; D remains ambiguous. The CDR3 contains 14 residues. Trimming took 5 bases from V and 0 from J, leaving 7 bases between them. Per the germline V gene, CDR1 is SGHTA and CDR2 is FQGNSA. The CDR3 sequence: CASSDQANTGELFF. CDR3 in DNA: TGTGCCAGCAGCGACCAGGCGAACACCGGGGAGCTGTTTTTT.

The chain has TRBV5-1 and TRBJ2-2, with 8 bases matching TRBD1. The CDR3 contains 14 residues. Trimming took 7 bases from V and 7 from J; bases not matched to a gene: 9. Germline lookup yields CDR1 SGHRS and CDR2 YFSETQ. The CDR3 loop is CASSRTQGGGELFF. The CDR3 coding sequence is TGCGCCAGCTCCAGGACACAGGGGGGCGGGGAGCTGTTTTTT. The entire variable domain, with the rest obtained from reference TRBV5-1 and TRBJ2-2, is as follows: KAGVTQTPRYLIKTRGQQVTLSCSPISGHRSVSWYQQTPGQGLQFLFEYFSETQRNKGNFPGRFSGRQFSNSRSEMNVSTLELGDSALYLCASSRTQGGGELFFGEGSRLTVL.

The chain joins TRBV7-9 to TRBJ2-1; TRBD2 matches 8 bases. Germline CDR1 and CDR2: SEHNR and FQNEAQ (reference sequence). The CDR3 has 13 amino acids. Trimming at V came to 0 bases and at J to 15 bases, leaving 7 bases not matched to a gene. The CDR3: CASSLAETGGPFF. DNA of the CDR3: TGTGCCAGCAGCTTAGCGGAAACGGGGGGGCCGTTCTTC.

The genes are TRBV19 and TRBJ2-4; 8 bases agree with TRBD2. This CDR3 spans 18 amino acids. V lost 1 base and J lost 1; bases outside the gene matches: 9. The germline gives CDR1 LNHDA, CDR2 SQIVND (reference sequence). The CDR3 reads CASSIVGRGEVAKNIQYF. CDR3 nucleotide sequence: TGTGCCAGTAGTATAGTGGGGCGGGGGGAAGTGGCCAAAAACATTCAGTACTTC. Complete variable domain (other parts from reference TRBV19 and TRBJ2-4): DGGITQSPKYLFRKEGQNVTLSCEQNLNHDAMYWYRQDPGQGLRLIYYSQIVNDFQKGDIAEGYSVSREKKESFPLTVTSAQKNPTAFYLCASSIVGRGEVAKNIQYFGAGTRLSVL.